This T cell receptor beta chain emerged from a study of blood T cell repertoires in COVID-19. On the study more broadly: Acute and convalescent COVID-19 specimens originated in the United States, Italy and Spain. The cDNA or gDNA used as material had been derived from T cells, B-cell-depleted T cells, or PBMCs.

Followed over time, Seattle patients had been enrolled while infection was active. V was shortened by 5 bases and J by 1 base, with 6 bases between the two germline ends. Germline V gene lookup returns CDR1 LNHNV and CDR2 YYDKDF (reference sequence). The CDR3 is made up of 13 amino acids. Original methodology: Nucleated cell number was recorded as an estimate derived from reference gene primer amplification. Clones were sequenced by immunoSEQ multiplex PCR, and TCRdb holds only the in-frame ones, with some missing. V and J calls and clone size are copied from that table; D and trimming were computed from the DNA. The data contain roughly 330,000 clones, roughly 86% of them singletons.

The gene calls are TRBV15 and TRBJ1-5; D is unresolved. This receptor was taken from a man aged 25 to 45 with COVID-19, enrolled during active disease. Sequencing input: peripheral blood. The CDR3 coding sequence is TGTGCCACCAGCGGCGGAAGCAATCAGCCCCAGCATTTT. Translating gives CATSGGSNQPQHF. Together with reference TRBV15 and TRBJ1-5, the CDR3 gives the full variable domain: DAMVIQNPRYQVTQFGKPVTLSCSQTLNHNVMYWYQQKSSQAPKLLFHYYDKDFNNEADTPDNFQSRRPNTSFCFLDIRSPGLGDTAMYLCATSGGSNQPQHFGDGTRLSIL.